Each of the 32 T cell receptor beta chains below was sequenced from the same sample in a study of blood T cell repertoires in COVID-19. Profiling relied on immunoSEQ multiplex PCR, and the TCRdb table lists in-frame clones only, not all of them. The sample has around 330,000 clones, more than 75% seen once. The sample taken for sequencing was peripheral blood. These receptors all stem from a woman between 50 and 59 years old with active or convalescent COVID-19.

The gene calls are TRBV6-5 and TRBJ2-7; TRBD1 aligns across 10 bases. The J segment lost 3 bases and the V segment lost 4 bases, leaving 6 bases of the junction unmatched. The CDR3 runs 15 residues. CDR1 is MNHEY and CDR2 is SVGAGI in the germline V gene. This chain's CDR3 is CASSLTRDRGYEQYF. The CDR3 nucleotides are TGTGCCAGCAGTTTAACGCGGGACAGGGGCTACGAGCAGTACTTC.

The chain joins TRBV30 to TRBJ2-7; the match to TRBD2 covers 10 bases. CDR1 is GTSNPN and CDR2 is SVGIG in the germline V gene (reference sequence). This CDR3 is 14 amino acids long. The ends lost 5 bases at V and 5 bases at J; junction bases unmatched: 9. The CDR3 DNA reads TGTGCCTGGTTCCCTAGCGGGAGATTCCACGAGCAGTACTTC. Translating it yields CAWFPSGRFHEQYF.

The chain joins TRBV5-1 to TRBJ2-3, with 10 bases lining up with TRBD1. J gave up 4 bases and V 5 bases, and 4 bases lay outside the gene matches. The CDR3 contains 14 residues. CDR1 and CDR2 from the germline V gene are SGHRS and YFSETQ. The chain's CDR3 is CASSRQGAADTQYF. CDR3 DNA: TGCGCCAGCAGTCGACAGGGGGCAGCAGATACGCAGTATTTT.

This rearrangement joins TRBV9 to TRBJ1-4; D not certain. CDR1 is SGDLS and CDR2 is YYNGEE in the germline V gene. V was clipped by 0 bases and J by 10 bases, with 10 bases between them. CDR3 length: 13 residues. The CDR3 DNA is TGTGCCAGCAGCGTAGTACCCCTCGGAAAACTGTTTTTT. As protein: CASSVVPLGKLFF.

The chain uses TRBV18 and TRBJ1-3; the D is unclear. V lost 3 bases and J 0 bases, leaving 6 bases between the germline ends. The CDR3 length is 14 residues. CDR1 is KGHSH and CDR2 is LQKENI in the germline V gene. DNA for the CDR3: TGTGCCAGCTCACCCGGTCACTCTGGAAACACCATATATTTT. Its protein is CASSPGHSGNTIYF.

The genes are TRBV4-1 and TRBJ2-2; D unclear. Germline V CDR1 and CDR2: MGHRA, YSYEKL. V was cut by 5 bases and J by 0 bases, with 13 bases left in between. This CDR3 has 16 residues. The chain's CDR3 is CASSAGGQTNTGELFF. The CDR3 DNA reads TGCGCCAGCAGCGCCGGCGGTCAGACGAACACCGGGGAGCTGTTTTTT.

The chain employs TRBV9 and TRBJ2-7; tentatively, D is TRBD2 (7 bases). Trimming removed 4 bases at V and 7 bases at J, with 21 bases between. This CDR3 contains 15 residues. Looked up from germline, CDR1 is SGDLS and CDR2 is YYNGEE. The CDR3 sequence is CASSTRGGGQPEQYF. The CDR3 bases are TGTGCCAGCAGCACCCGAGGGGGGGGGCAGCCGGAGCAGTACTTC.

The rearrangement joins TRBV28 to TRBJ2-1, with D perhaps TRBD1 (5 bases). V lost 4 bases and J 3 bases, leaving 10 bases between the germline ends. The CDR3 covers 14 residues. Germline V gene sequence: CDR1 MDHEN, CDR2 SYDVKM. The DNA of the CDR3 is TGTGCCAGCAGTTATTCTGACAGCTACAATGAGCAGTTCTTC. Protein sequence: CASSYSDSYNEQFF.

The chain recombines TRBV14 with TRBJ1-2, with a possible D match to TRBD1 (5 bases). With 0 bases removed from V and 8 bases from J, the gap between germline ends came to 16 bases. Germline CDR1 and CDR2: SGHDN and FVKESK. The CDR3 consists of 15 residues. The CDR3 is CASSQESGRWYGYTF. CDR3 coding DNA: TGTGCCAGCAGCCAAGAATCAGGGAGGTGGTACGGCTACACCTTC.

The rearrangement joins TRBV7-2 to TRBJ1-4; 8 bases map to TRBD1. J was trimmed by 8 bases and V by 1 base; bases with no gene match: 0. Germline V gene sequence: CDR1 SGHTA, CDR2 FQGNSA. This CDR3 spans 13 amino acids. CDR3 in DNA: TGTGCCAGCAGCTTAGGACAGGGGGAAAAACTGTTTTTT. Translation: CASSLGQGEKLFF.

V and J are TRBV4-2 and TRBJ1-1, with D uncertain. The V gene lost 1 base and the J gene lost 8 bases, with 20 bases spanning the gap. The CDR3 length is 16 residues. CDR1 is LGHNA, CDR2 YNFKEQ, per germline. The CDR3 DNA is TGTGCCAGCAGCCAAGCGAGGGTGAACATCCGGCGAGAAGCTTTCTTT. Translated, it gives CASSQARVNIRREAFF.

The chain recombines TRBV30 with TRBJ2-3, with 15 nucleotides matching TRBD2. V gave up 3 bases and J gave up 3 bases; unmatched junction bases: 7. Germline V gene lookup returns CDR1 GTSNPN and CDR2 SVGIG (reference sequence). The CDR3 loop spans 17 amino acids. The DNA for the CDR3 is TGTGCCTGGAGAGGGACTAGCGGGAGGTATTTTACAGATACGCAGTATTTT. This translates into CAWRGTSGRYFTDTQYF.

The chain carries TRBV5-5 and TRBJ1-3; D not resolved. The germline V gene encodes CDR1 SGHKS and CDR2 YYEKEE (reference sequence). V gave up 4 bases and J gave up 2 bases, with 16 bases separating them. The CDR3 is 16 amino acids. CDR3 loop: CASSLPPSATGNTIYF. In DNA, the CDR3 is TGTGCCAGCAGCCTCCCACCGTCCGCTACTGGAAACACCATATATTTT.

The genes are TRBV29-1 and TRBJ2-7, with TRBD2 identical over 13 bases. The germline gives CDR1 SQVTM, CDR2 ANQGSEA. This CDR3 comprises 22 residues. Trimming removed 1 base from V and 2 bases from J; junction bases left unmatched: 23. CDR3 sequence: CSVEGTGRTSGRFWSRTYEQYF. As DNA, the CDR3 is TGCAGCGTTGAAGGGACAGGGAGGACTAGCGGGAGATTTTGGTCGCGTACCTACGAGCAGTACTTC.

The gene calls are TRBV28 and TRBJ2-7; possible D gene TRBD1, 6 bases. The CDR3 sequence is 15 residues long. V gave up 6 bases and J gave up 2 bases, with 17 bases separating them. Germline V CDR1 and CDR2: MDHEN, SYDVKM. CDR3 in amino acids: CASRGSREGAYEQYF. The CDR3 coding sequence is TGTGCCAGCAGGGGGTCACGTGAGGGGGCCTACGAGCAGTACTTC.

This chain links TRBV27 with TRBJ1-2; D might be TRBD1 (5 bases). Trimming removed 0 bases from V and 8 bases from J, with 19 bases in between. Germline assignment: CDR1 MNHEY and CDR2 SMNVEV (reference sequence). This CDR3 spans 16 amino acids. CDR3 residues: CASSLSSAGKRGGYTF. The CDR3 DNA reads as TGTGCCAGCAGTTTATCTTCGGCAGGAAAACGGGGGGGCTACACCTTC.

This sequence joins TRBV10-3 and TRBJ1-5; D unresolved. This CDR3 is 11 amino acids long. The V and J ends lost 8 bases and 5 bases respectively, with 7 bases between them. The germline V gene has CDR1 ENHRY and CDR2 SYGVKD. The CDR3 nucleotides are TGTGCCATCGGCCGGGATCAGCCCCAGCATTTT. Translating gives CAIGRDQPQHF.

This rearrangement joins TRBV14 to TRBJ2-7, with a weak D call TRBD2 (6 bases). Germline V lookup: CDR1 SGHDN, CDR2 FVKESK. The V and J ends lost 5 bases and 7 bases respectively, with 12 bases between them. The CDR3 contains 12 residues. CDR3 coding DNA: TGTGCCAGCAGCTTCGGGACTTGGGAGCAGTACTTC. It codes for CASSFGTWEQYF.

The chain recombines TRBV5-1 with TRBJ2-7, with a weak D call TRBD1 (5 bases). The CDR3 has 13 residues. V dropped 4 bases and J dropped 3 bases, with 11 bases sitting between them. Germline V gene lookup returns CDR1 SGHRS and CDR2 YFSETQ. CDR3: CASSPARDYEQYF. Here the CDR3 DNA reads TGCGCCAGCAGCCCAGCCAGGGACTACGAGCAGTACTTC.

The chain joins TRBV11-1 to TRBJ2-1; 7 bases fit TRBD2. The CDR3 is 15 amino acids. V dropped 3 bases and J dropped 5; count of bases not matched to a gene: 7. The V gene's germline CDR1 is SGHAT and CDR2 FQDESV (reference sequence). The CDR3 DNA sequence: TGTGCCAGCAGCTTGGGGCTAGCGGATAACAATGAGCAGTTCTTC. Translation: CASSLGLADNNEQFF. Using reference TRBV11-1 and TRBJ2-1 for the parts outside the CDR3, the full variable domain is EAEVAQSPRYKITEKSQAVAFWCDPISGHATLYWYRQILGQGPELLVQFQDESVVDDSQLPKDRFSAERLKGVDSTLKIQPAELGDSAMYLCASSLGLADNNEQFFGPGTRLTVL.

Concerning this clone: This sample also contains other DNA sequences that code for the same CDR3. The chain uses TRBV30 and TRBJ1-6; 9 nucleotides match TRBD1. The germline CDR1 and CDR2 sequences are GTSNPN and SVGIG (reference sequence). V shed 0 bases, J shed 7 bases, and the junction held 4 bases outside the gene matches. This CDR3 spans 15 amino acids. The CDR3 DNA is TGTGCCTGGAGTGTACCGGGGACAGGGAATTCACCCCTCCACTTT. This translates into CAWSVPGTGNSPLHF.

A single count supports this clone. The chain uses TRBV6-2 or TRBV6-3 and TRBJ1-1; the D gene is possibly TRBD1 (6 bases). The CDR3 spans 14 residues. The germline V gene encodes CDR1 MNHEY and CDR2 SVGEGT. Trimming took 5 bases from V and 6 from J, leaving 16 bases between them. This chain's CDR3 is CASSTGQTRAEAFF. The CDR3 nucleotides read TGTGCCAGCAGTACCGGACAGACAAGGGCTGAAGCTTTCTTT.

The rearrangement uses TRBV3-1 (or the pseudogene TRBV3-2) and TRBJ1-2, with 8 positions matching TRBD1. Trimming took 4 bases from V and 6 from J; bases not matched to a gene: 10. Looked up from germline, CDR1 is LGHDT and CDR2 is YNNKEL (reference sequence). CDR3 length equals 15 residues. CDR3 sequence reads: CASSLGQGASDGYTF. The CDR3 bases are TGTGCCAGCAGCCTCGGGCAGGGGGCGTCGGATGGCTACACCTTC.

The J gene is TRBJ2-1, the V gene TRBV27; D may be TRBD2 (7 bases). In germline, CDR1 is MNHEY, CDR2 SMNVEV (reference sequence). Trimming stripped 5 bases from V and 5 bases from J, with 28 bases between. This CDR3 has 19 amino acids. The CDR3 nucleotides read TGTGCCAGCAGTCCCTATGGATATCCACGGGGGGCGAAGGACAATGAGCAGTTCTTC. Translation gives CASSPYGYPRGAKDNEQFF.

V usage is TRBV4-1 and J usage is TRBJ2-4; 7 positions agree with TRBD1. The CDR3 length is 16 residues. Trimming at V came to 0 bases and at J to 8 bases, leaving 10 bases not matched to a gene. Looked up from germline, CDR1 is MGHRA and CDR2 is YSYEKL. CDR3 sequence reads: CASSQEEPTGVDIQYF. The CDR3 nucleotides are TGCGCCAGCAGCCAAGAAGAGCCAACAGGGGTGGACATTCAGTACTTC.

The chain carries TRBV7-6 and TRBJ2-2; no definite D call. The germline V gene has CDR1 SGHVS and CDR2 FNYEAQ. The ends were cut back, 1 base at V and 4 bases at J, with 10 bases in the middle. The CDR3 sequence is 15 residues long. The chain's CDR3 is CASSLVTEGTGELFF. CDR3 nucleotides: TGTGCCAGCAGCTTAGTGACTGAAGGCACCGGGGAGCTGTTTTTT.

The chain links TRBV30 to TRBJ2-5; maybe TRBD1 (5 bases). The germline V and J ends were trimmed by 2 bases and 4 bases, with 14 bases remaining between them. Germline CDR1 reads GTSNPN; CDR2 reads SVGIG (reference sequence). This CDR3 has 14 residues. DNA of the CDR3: TGTGCCTGGAGTCCGTTGTCGACAGTAGAGACCCAGTACTTC. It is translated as CAWSPLSTVETQYF.

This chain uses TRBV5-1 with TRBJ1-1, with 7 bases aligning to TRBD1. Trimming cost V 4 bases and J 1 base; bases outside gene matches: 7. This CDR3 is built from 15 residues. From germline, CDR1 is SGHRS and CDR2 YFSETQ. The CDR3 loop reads CASSETGSKNTEAFF. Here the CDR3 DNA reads TGCGCCAGCAGCGAGACAGGGTCGAAGAACACTGAAGCTTTCTTT.

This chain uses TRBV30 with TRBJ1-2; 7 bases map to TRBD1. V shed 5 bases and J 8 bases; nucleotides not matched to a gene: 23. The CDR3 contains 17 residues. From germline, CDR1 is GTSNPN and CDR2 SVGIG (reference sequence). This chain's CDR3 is CAWSKIKTGLNSQGYTF. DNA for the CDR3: TGTGCCTGGTCGAAAATCAAGACAGGGTTAAACTCCCAGGGCTACACCTTC.

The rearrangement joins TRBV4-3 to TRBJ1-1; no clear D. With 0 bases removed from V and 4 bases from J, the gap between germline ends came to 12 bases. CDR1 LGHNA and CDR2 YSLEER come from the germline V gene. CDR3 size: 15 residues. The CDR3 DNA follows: TGCGCCAGCAGCCAAGACAACGGAGGGCGCACTGAAGCTTTCTTT. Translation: CASSQDNGGRTEAFF.

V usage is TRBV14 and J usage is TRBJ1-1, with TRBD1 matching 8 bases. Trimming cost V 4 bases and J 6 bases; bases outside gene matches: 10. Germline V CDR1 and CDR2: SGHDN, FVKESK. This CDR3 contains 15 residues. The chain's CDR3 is CASSLFGTGRAEAFF. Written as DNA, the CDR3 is TGTGCCAGCAGCCTATTCGGGACAGGTCGCGCTGAAGCTTTCTTT.

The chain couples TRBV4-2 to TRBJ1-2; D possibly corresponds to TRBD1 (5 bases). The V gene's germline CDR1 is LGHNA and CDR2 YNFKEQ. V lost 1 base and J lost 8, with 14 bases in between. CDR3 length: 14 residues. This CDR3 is CASSQGGSGAGYTF. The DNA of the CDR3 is TGTGCCAGCAGCCAAGGGGGCAGTGGCGCCGGCTACACCTTC.